The rows below give T cell receptor beta chains drawn from one sample of a study of control samples from healthy donors and cancer patients. Sequencing used immunoSEQ multiplex PCR; TCRdb keeps in-frame clones, though not all of them. The sample has 120,000 or so clones; almost 95% are singletons. Sequenced material: PBMCs. The receptors shown here come from an elderly man with head and neck cancer. The CDR3 runs from the conserved cysteine through the conserved F or W. D genes are given only for firm matches. Clone size appears in some rows only: once, few, many, or a class for an expanded clone.

V	J	D	size	DNA	CDR3
TRBV5-4	TRBJ2-3	NA	NA	TGTGCCAGCAGCTTGGGGTCTCGTAAAGGGCGCGCAGATACGCAGTATTTT	CASSLGSRKGRADTQYF
TRBV5-1	TRBJ1-4	NA	NA	TGCGCCAGCAGCGCGGGCGGGGGACGCTTGAAAAAACTGTTTTTT	CASSAGGGRLKKLFF
TRBV7-2	TRBJ1-5	NA	NA	TGTGCCAGCAGCCCGGGCCAGCGGGAGCCCCAGCATTTT	CASSPGQREPQHF
TRBV2	TRBJ1-2	NA	NA	TGTGCCAGCAGTGGAGACAGTAACTATGGCTACACCTTC	CASSGDSNYGYTF
TRBV25-1	TRBJ1-5	TRBD1	NA	TGTGCCAGCCGGGGACAGGGAGGCAATCAGCCCCAGCATTTT	CASRGQGGNQPQHF
TRBV27	TRBJ1-2	NA	once	TGTGCCAGCAGTTTTAGGGGGTCCTATGGCTACACCTTC	CASSFRGSYGYTF
TRBV5-1	TRBJ2-5	NA	NA	TGCGCCAGCAGCTTCGGAGGGTACCAAGAGACCCAGTACTTC	CASSFGGYQETQYF
TRBV11-2	TRBJ2-3	NA	NA	TGTGCCAGCAGCTACCAGGGAAGTGCGGATACGCAGTATTTT	CASSYQGSADTQYF
TRBV5-4	TRBJ2-5	TRBD1	NA	TGTGCCAGCAGCTACAGGGGAGAAGAGACCCAGTACTTC	CASSYRGEETQYF
TRBV6-5	TRBJ1-5	NA	once	TGTGCCAGCAGTTACTCGGGAGAGCAGCCCCAGCATTTT	CASSYSGEQPQHF
TRBV18	TRBJ1-1	TRBD1	NA	TGTGCCAGCTCACCGCCGGGACAGGGGGTTAAGGCTGAAGCTTTCTTT	CASSPPGQGVKAEAFF
TRBV10-3	TRBJ1-2	TRBD1	NA	TGTGCCATCACCCAGGGGACCAGGGGGGATTATGGCTACACCTTC	CAITQGTRGDYGYTF
TRBV7-2	TRBJ1-6	NA	NA	TGTGCCAGCAGCTTCAGGAGGGGAGAGGGCTCACCCCTCCACTTT	CASSFRRGEGSPLHF
TRBV15	TRBJ2-3	TRBD2	NA	TGTGCCACCCGAGGCGGGGGGATTTTTGATACGCAGTATTTT	CATRGGGIFDTQYF
TRBV10-2	TRBJ2-3	TRBD2	NA	TGCGCCAGCAGTGAGTCGACTAGCGGGGGACTCACAGATACGCAGTATTTT	CASSESTSGGLTDTQYF
TRBV5-4	TRBJ2-5	TRBD2	once	TGTGCCAGCAGCCTCCGCGGGAAAGGACTAGCTGGGGAGACCCAGTACTTC	CASSLRGKGLAGETQYF
TRBV7-9	TRBJ2-2	TRBD2	NA	TGTGCCAGCAGCTTGAAGCGGGGGGTGGACACCGGGGAGCTGTTTTTT	CASSLKRGVDTGELFF
TRBV6-1	TRBJ2-3	NA	NA	TGTGCCAGCAGTGAGTCCAGTTTAGATACGCAGTATTTT	CASSESSLDTQYF
TRBV18	TRBJ1-5	NA	NA	TGTGCCAGCTCAGGCGTGGCAGGATCTGAGGCCCAGCATTTT	CASSGVAGSEAQHF
TRBV27	TRBJ1-1	NA	NA	TGTGCCAGCTCCGTCGCCCCGGGGGTGGGGGACGTGTTCTTT	CASSVAPGVGDVFF
TRBV9	TRBJ2-7	NA	NA	TGTGCCAGCAGCGTTTCCAGCCAGCCCTACGAGCAGTACTTC	CASSVSSQPYEQYF